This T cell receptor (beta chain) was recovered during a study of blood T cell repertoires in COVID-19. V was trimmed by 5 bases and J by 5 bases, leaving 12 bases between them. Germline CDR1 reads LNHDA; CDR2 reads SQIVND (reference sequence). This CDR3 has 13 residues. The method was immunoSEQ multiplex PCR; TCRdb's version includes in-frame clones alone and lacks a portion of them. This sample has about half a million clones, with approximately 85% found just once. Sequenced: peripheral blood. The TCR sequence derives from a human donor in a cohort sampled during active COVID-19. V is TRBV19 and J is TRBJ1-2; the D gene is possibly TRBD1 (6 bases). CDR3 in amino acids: CASSLGQIYGYTF. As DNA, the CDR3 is TGTGCCAGTAGTCTGGGACAAATTTATGGCTACACCTTC.